These 10 T cell receptor beta chains came from one sample sequenced in a study of T-cell memory formation after mild COVID-19. Using its own MiXCR run on the 5' RACE reads, TCRdb lists one record per CDR3 protein. This table has roughly 600,000 distinct CDR3 sequences, 18% appearing once. The sequencing input was PBMCs or a T cell subset sorted from them (not recorded which). These receptors were collected from an adult woman who had mild COVID-19 (a few samples of this study predate the infection). Cell type and time point are not known.

In its sample, this clonotype was seen a few times. J is TRBJ1-5 and V is TRBV30; 9 positions match TRBD1. CDR3 length: 15 residues. The germline V gene encodes CDR1 GTSNPN and CDR2 SVGIG (reference sequence). The V gene end was trimmed by 1 base and the J gene end by 5 bases; junction bases not matched to a gene: 6. CDR3 sequence reads: CAWSGGQGNYQPQHF. As DNA, the CDR3 is TGTGCCTGGAGTGGTGGACAGGGGAACTATCAGCCCCAGCATTTT.

This chain uses TRBV9 with TRBJ2-2, with a tentative D call TRBD2 (6 bases). The CDR3 length is 15 residues. V lost 4 bases to trimming and J lost 1 base, with 11 bases between them. Germline loops: CDR1 SGDLS, CDR2 YYNGEE. This CDR3 reads CASSPLAVNTGELFF. The CDR3 DNA is TGTGCCAGCAGCCCCTTAGCGGTGAACACCGGGGAGCTGTTTTTT.

This chain links TRBV29-1 with TRBJ2-3; D possibly corresponds to TRBD2 (5 bases). The CDR3 runs 12 residues. The germline gives CDR1 SQVTM, CDR2 ANQGSEA. Trimming took off 5 bases at V and 5 bases at J, with 11 bases between the two ends. The CDR3, as DNA: TGCAGCGTTCCGGAGGCGGGAGATACGCAGTATTTT. Translating gives CSVPEAGDTQYF.

This clonotype was seen a few times. The V gene is TRBV7-9, the J gene TRBJ1-5; D gene ambiguous. The CDR3 has 15 amino acids. The ends were cut back, 0 bases at V and 3 bases at J, with 9 bases in the middle. The germline V gene encodes CDR1 SEHNR and CDR2 FQNEAQ (reference sequence). The CDR3 DNA is TGTGCCAGCAGCTTAGCAGGGTTGAACAATCAGCCCCAGCATTTT. It specifies CASSLAGLNNQPQHF. The full variable domain, completed using reference TRBV7-9 and TRBJ1-5, is DTGVSQNPRHKITKRGQNVTFRCDPISEHNRLYWYRQTLGQGPEFLTYFQNEAQLEKSRLLSDRFSAERPKGSFSTLEIQRTEQGDSAMYLCASSLAGLNNQPQHFGDGTRLSIL.

This clonotype was detected a few times. This chain uses TRBV7-2 with TRBJ2-3; D is possibly TRBD2 (5 bases). The CDR3 is 12 residues long. The V gene's germline CDR1 is SGHTA and CDR2 FQGNSA. V lost 6 bases to trimming and J lost 7 bases, with 11 bases between them. CDR3 sequence reads: CASSKTGNTQYF. The CDR3 DNA sequence: TGTGCCAGCAGTAAAACGGGGAATACGCAGTATTTT.

The genes are TRBV9 and TRBJ2-3; D possibly matches TRBD1 or TRBD2 (5 bases each). The CDR3 has 13 amino acids. Trimming removed 4 bases at V and 8 bases at J, with 14 bases between. Per germline, CDR1 SGDLS and CDR2 YYNGEE. For the CDR3, the DNA is TGTGCCAGCAGCCCACAGGACTGGGGTACGCAGTATTTT. It is translated as CASSPQDWGTQYF.

This clonotype appeared many times. J is TRBJ2-2 and V is TRBV27, with 7 bases that match TRBD1. Germline CDR1 reads MNHEY; CDR2 reads SMNVEV (reference sequence). This CDR3 is built from 16 residues. Trimming cost V 5 bases and J 0 bases; bases outside gene matches: 6. CDR3 residues: CASSDRAGTNTGELFF. In DNA, the CDR3 is TGTGCCAGCAGTGACAGGGCTGGTACGAACACCGGGGAGCTGTTTTTT.

There are many counts of this clonotype. This chain uses TRBV29-1 with TRBJ2-3; no reliable D call. The germline V gene encodes CDR1 SQVTM and CDR2 ANQGSEA. V lost 2 bases and J lost 1, with 4 bases in between. The CDR3 runs to 12 residues. The CDR3, as DNA: TGCAGCGTTGAAAGGGGCACAGATACGCAGTATTTT. It specifies CSVERGTDTQYF.

V and J are TRBV10-3 and TRBJ2-7; 9 positions agree with TRBD2. Germline V gene data show CDR1 as ENHRY and CDR2 as SYGVKD. The junction had 3 bases not matched to a gene; V was cut back by 9 bases and J by 0 bases. The CDR3 has 13 amino acids. The CDR3 nucleotides are TGTGCCATGAATAGCGGGAGCTCCTACGAGCAGTACTTC. Its protein is CAMNSGSSYEQYF.

The chain has TRBV28 and TRBJ2-7; TRBD1 matches 7 bases. Trimming at V came to 3 bases and at J to 2 bases, leaving 10 bases not matched to a gene. The CDR3 has 16 amino acids. CDR1 and CDR2 (germline): MDHEN, SYDVKM. The CDR3 DNA follows: TGTGCCAGCAGTTTTACAAACCTGGGACAGCCCTACGAGCAGTACTTC. Protein: CASSFTNLGQPYEQYF.